The 9 T cell receptor beta chains presented below share a single source sample, sequenced in a study of beta chain features in type 1 diabetes (dated by TCRdb to the late 2010s). To prepare the library, the immunoSEQ multiplex PCR assay was applied. The High Capacity cDNA Reverse Transcription Kit was used to reverse transcribe all of the isolated RNA, meaning that expressed TCRB transcripts were what got sequenced. TCRdb stores this immuneACCESS table with in-frame sequences only. Part of the clones is absent; in the studies checked, under half of the shortfall reflects unresolved V genes, and no reason is known for the rest. This sample holds some 110,000 clones; roughly 17% were observed only once. The top ten clonotypes cover over 2% of the sample. These TCRs' antigens remain unknown. Results and caveats for the whole study, not just this receptor: In all four CD4+ subsets, TCRB CDR3 length was moderately but significantly shorter in type 1 diabetes patients.

Sequences were obtained from central memory CD4+ T cells from blood. Receptors were obtained from a man aged 30-40 years with type 1 diabetes.

In this sample, this clone turned up a few times. The rearrangement links TRBV7-9 to TRBJ2-5; 10 nucleotides agree with TRBD1. The CDR3 is 14 amino acids. Trimming removed 6 bases from V and 4 bases from J; junction bases left unmatched: 5. Germline lookup yields CDR1 SEHNR and CDR2 FQNEAQ (reference sequence). The CDR3 coding sequence is TGTGCCAGCAGACCGGGACAGGGGTTAGAGACCCAGTACTTC. Translation: CASRPGQGLETQYF.

Only a few counts were recorded for this clone. The rearrangement uses TRBV10-3 and TRBJ2-1; 8 bases map to TRBD1. There are 16 residues in the CDR3. J lost 9 bases, V lost 0 bases, and 10 bases had no gene match. The V gene's germline CDR1 is ENHRY and CDR2 SYGVKD. CDR3 sequence: CAISESVGQGSFEQFF. In DNA form, the CDR3 reads TGTGCCATCAGTGAGTCTGTCGGACAGGGCTCGTTTGAGCAGTTCTTC.

The rearrangement uses TRBV6-5 and TRBJ2-7; TRBD2 agrees at 8 bases. The V gene's germline CDR1 is MNHEY and CDR2 SVGAGI. This CDR3 is 14 amino acids long. V trimming: 5 bases; J trimming: 2 bases; junction bases outside the gene matches: 5. The CDR3 loop reads CASSGIAGTYEQYF. In DNA, the CDR3 is TGTGCCAGCAGTGGGATAGCGGGAACCTACGAGCAGTACTTC.

V gene TRBV2 combines with J gene TRBJ1-2; 7 bases match TRBD1. CDR1 and CDR2 (germline): SNHLY, FYNNEI. Trimming removed 3 bases from V and 4 bases from J; junction bases left unmatched: 2. The CDR3 sequence is 13 residues long. The CDR3 nucleotides are TGTGCCAGCAGTGAGGGACAGACCTATGGCTACACCTTC. This translates into CASSEGQTYGYTF.

The V and J genes are TRBV6-6 and TRBJ1-2; D is unclear. This CDR3 spans 12 amino acids. Germline V gives CDR1 MNHNY, CDR2 SVGAGI (reference sequence). V lost 8 bases and J lost 0, with 7 bases in between. In DNA form, the CDR3 reads TGTGCCAGCTCCCAGACTAACTATGGCTACACCTTC. This sequence encodes CASSQTNYGYTF.

V gene TRBV7-9 combines with J gene TRBJ1-5; D uncertain. Trimming left V 1 base short and J 7 bases short, with 11 bases between. Germline assignment: CDR1 SEHNR and CDR2 FQNEAQ (reference sequence). CDR3 length: 14 amino acids. DNA of the CDR3: TGTGCCAGCAGCTTAGATGGTCAGCGGCAGCCCCAGCATTTT. Protein sequence: CASSLDGQRQPQHF.

CDR3 sequence reads: CASSWVGDTQYF. The CDR3 DNA is TGCGCCAGCAGCTGGGTTGGAGATACGCAGTATTTT. V usage is TRBV4-1 and J usage is TRBJ2-3, with no clear D. CDR1 MGHRA and CDR2 YSYEKL come from the germline V gene. Between the trimmed V and J ends, which lost 5 bases and 5 bases, there was a span of 8 bases. This CDR3 spans 12 amino acids.

This sequence joins TRBV4-2 and TRBJ2-3; D unclear. The CDR3 contains 14 residues. Germline V gene sequence: CDR1 LGHNA, CDR2 YNFKEQ. Trimming left V 4 bases short and J 6 bases short, with 14 bases between. The CDR3 nucleotides read TGTGCCAGCAGCCCGGGTAGGGCAGGCGATACGCAGTATTTT. Translation: CASSPGRAGDTQYF.

This sequence joins TRBV14 and TRBJ2-5; D is unclear. The CDR3 extends over 14 amino acids. Germline V gene lookup returns CDR1 SGHDN and CDR2 FVKESK. V was pared by 4 bases and J by 5 bases, with 14 bases between. The CDR3 DNA reads as TGTGCCAGCAGCCCTCCCCGGATGAGGGAGACCCAGTACTTC. This sequence encodes CASSPPRMRETQYF. The variable domain in full, with the rest retrieved from reference TRBV14 and TRBJ2-5, is EAGVTQFPSHSVIEKGQTVTLRCDPISGHDNLYWYRRVMGKEIKFLLHFVKESKQDESGMPNNRFLAERTGGTYSTLKVQPAELEDSGVYFCASSPPRMRETQYFGPGTRLLVL.